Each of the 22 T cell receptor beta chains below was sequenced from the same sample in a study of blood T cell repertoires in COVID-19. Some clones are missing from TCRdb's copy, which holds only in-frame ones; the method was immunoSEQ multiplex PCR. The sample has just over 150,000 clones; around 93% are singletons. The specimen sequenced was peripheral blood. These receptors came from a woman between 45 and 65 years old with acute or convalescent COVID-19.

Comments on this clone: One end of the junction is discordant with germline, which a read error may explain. The DNA for the CDR3 is TGTGCCTCCCACGAGGGGGATTCAGATAGGCAGTATTTT. The encoded protein is CASHEGDSDRQYF. The chain combines TRBV5-4 with TRBJ2-3, with a tentative D call TRBD1 (6 bases). This CDR3 has 13 amino acids. Germline V lookup: CDR1 SGHNT, CDR2 YYREEE (reference sequence).

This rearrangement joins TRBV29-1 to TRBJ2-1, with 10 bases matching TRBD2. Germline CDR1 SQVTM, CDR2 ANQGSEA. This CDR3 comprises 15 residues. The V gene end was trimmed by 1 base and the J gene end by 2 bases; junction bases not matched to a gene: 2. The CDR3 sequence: CSVEGTSGAYNEQFF. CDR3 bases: TGCAGCGTTGAAGGTACTAGCGGGGCCTACAATGAGCAGTTCTTC.

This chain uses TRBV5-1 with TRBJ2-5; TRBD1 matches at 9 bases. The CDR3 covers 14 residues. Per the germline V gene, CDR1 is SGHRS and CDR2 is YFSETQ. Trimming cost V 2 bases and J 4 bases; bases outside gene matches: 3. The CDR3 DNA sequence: TGCGCCAGCAGCTTAGAGGACAGGGGAGAGACCCAGTACTTC. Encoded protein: CASSLEDRGETQYF.

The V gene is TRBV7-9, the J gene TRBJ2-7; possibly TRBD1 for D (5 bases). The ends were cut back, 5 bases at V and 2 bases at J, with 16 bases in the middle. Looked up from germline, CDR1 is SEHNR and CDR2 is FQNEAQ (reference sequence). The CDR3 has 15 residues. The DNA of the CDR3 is TGTGCCAGCAGCCCGCCGGCAGGGCCAACCTACGAGCAGTACTTC. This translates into CASSPPAGPTYEQYF.

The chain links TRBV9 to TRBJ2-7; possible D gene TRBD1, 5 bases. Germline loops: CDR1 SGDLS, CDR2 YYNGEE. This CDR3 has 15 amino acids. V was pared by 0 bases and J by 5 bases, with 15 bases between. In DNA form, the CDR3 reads TGTGCCAGCAGCGTAGAGGGGTCTGTCGGCAACGAGCAGTACTTC. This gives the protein CASSVEGSVGNEQYF. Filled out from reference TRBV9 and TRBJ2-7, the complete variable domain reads DSGVTQTPKHLITATGQRVTLRCSPRSGDLSVYWYQQSLDQGLQFLIQYYNGEERAKGNILERFSAQQFPDLHSELNLSSLELGDSALYFCASSVEGSVGNEQYFGPGTRLTVT.

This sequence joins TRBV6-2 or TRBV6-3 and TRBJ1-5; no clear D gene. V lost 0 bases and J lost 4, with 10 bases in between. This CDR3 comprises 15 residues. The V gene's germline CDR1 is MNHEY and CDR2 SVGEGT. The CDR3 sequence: CASSYSSSLNQPQHF. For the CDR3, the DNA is TGTGCCAGCAGTTACTCCTCCAGTTTAAATCAGCCCCAGCATTTT.

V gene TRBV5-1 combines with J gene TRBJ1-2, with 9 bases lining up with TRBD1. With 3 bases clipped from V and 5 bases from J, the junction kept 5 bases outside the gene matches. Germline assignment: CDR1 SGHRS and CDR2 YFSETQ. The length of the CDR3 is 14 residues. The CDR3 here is CASSWGQGTYGYTF. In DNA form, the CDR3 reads TGCGCCAGCAGCTGGGGACAGGGTACATATGGCTACACCTTC.

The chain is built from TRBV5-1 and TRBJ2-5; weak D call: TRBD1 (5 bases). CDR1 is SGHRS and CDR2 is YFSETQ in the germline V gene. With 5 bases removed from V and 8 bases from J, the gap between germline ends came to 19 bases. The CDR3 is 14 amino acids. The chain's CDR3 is CASSPESNGATQYF. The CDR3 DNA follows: TGCGCCAGCAGTCCAGAATCGAATGGGGCCACCCAGTACTTC.

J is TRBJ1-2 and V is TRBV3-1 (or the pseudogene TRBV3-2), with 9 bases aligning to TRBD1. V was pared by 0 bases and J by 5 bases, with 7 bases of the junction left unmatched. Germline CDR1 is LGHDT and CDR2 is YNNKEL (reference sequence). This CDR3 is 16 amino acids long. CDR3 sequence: CASSQETGGLSYGYTF. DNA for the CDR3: TGTGCCAGCAGCCAAGAAACAGGGGGCCTCTCGTATGGCTACACCTTC.

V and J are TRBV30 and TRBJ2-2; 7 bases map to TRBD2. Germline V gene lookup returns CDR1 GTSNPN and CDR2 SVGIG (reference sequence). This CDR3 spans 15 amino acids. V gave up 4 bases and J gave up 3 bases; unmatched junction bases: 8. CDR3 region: CAWTRGSGYTGELFF. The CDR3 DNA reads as TGTGCCTGGACCCGCGGGAGCGGGTACACCGGGGAGCTGTTTTTT.

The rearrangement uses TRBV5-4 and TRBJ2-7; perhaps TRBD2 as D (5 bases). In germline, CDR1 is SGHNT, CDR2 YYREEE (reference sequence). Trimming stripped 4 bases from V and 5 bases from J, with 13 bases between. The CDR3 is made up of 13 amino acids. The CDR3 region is CASSPGGNNEQYF. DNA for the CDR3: TGTGCCAGCAGCCCCGGAGGTAACAACGAGCAGTACTTC.

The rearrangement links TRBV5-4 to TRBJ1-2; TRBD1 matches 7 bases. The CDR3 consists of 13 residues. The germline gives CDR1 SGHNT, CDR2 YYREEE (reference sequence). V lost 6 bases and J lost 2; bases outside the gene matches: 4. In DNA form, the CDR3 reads TGTGCCAGCACCGTGACAGGGAACTATGGCTACACCTTC. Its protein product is CASTVTGNYGYTF.

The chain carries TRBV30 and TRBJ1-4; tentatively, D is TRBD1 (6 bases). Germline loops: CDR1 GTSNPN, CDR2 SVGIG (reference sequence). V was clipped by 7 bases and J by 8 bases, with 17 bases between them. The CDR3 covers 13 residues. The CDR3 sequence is CASPGQFGEKLFF. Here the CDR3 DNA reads TGTGCCTCCCCTGGACAGTTTGGAGAAAAACTGTTTTTT.

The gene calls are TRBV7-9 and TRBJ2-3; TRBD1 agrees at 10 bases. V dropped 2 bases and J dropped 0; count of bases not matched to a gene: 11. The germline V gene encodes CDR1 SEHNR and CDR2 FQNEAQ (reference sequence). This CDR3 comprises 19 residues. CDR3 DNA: TGTGCCAGCAGCTTATTACCGGACAGGGGGTTTGCTAGCACAGATACGCAGTATTTT. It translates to CASSLLPDRGFASTDTQYF. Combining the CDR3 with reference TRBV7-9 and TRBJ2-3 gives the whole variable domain DTGVSQNPRHKITKRGQNVTFRCDPISEHNRLYWYRQTLGQGPEFLTYFQNEAQLEKSRLLSDRFSAERPKGSFSTLEIQRTEQGDSAMYLCASSLLPDRGFASTDTQYFGPGTRLTVL.

In DNA form, the CDR3 reads TGCGCCAGCAGCTTTGGGGGCGCGGTTACTGAAGCTTTCTTT. This gives the protein CASSFGGAVTEAFF. This sequence joins TRBV5-1 and TRBJ1-1; weak D call: TRBD1 (6 bases). V lost 2 bases, J lost 5 bases, and 13 bases lay in between. The CDR3 has 14 residues. Germline-derived CDR1 and CDR2 are SGHRS and YFSETQ.

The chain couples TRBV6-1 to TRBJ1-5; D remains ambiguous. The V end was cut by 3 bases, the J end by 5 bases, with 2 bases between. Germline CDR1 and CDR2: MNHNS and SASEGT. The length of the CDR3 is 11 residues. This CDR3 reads CASSDDQPQHF. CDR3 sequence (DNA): TGTGCCAGCAGTGACGATCAGCCCCAGCATTTT.

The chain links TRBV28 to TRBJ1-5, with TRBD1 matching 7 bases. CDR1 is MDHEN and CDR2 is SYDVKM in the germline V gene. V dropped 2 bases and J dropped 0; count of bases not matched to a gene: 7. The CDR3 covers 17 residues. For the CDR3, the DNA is TGTGCCAGCAGTTTAAGGGGGACAGCCTATAGCAATCAGCCCCAGCATTTT. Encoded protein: CASSLRGTAYSNQPQHF.

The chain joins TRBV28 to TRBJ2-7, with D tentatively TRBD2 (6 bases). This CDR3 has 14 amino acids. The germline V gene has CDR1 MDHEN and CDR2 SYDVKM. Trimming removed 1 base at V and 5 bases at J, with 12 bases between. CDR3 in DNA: TGTGCCAGCAGTTTATACGGGAGAGTCAACGAGCAGTACTTC. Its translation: CASSLYGRVNEQYF.

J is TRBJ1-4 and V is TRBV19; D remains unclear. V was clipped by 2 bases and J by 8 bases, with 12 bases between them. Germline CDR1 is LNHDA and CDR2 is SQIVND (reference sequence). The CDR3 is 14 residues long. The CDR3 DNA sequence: TGTGCCAGTAGTATATGGACGGAGGACGAAAAACTGTTTTTT. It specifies CASSIWTEDEKLFF.

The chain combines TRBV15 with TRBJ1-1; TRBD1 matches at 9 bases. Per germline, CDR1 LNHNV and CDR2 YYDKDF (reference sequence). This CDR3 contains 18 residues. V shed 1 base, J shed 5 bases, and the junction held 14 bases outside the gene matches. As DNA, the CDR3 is TGTGCCACCAGCAGAGGGTTCCTCCAGGGACAGGGAGGGACTGAAGCTTTCTTT. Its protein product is CATSRGFLQGQGGTEAFF.

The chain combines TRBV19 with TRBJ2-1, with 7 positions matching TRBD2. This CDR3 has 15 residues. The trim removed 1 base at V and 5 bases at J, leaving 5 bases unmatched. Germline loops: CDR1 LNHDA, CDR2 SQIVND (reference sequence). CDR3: CASSIGQAGNNEQFF. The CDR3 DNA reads TGTGCCAGTAGTATAGGTCAAGCGGGAAACAATGAGCAGTTCTTC.

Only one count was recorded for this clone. CDR3 coding DNA: TGTGCCAGCAGTTACCCGGGACAGCTAATGAACACTGAAGCTTTCTTT. Its translation: CASSYPGQLMNTEAFF. This chain links TRBV6-6 with TRBJ1-1; 7 bases are a match to TRBD1. The germline V gene has CDR1 MNHNY and CDR2 SVGAGI (reference sequence). The CDR3 covers 16 residues. The trim removed 2 bases at V and 0 bases at J, leaving 6 bases unmatched.